The 24 T cell receptor beta chains listed next were all sequenced from one sample in a study of T-cell memory formation after mild COVID-19. TCRdb recomputed calls from the 5' RACE reads with MiXCR, one row per CDR3 protein. The sample yields hundreds of thousands of distinct CDR3 sequences, around an eighth seen once. Sequencing used PBMCs or a T cell subset sorted from them (not recorded which). The receptors originated from a man between 18 and 35 years old who had mild COVID-19 (a few samples of this study predate the infection). Cell type and time point are not known.

This clonotype was seen only a few times. CDR3 coding DNA: TGTGCCAGCAGTTTGAGGGCTAATCAGCCCCAGCATTTT. This sequence encodes CASSLRANQPQHF. The chain combines TRBV6-5 with TRBJ1-5, with unresolved D. The CDR3 has 13 amino acids. V lost 4 bases, J lost 4 bases, and 8 bases lay in between. The V gene's germline CDR1 is MNHEY and CDR2 SVGAGI.

The J gene is TRBJ2-3, the V gene TRBV2; a possible D gene is TRBD2 (6 bases). The CDR3 sequence is 12 residues long. The V end lost 4 bases, the J end lost 6 bases, and 8 bases lay between the germline ends. Per the germline V gene, CDR1 is SNHLY and CDR2 is FYNNEI. CDR3 residues: CASSVRGDTQYF. CDR3 in DNA: TGTGCCAGCAGTGTCCGGGGGGATACGCAGTATTTT.

J is TRBJ2-7 and V is TRBV15; D is uncertain. There are 14 residues in the CDR3. Germline assignment: CDR1 LNHNV and CDR2 YYDKDF (reference sequence). V lost 0 bases to trimming and J lost 4 bases, with 10 bases between them. The CDR3 DNA is TGTGCCACCAGCAGAGATCAAAGGGAATACGAGCAGTACTTC. This sequence encodes CATSRDQREYEQYF.

The V and J genes are TRBV5-8 and TRBJ2-5, with no clear D. Trimming pared 0 bases from V and 3 bases from J, leaving 9 bases between. The V gene's germline CDR1 is SGHTS and CDR2 YDEGEE. The CDR3 has 14 amino acids. In DNA, the CDR3 is TGTGCCAGCAGCTTGGCAGGTTCGGAAGAGACCCAGTACTTC. Translation gives CASSLAGSEETQYF.

The CDR3 DNA reads as TGTGCCAGCAGCTTAGCCGGGGCAGGGCCCGAAAAACTGTTTTTT. It codes for CASSLAGAGPEKLFF. The chain has TRBV11-2 and TRBJ1-4; TRBD1 is a possible D gene (5 bases). Trimming left V 1 base short and J 8 bases short, with 14 bases between. This CDR3 spans 15 amino acids. Germline CDR1 is SGHAT and CDR2 is FQNNGV.

In this sample, this clonotype turned up many times. The chain joins TRBV9 to TRBJ1-5, with D possibly being TRBD1 (5 bases). V lost 4 bases and J lost 3, with 8 bases in between. This CDR3 comprises 13 residues. The V gene's germline CDR1 is SGDLS and CDR2 YYNGEE. CDR3 in DNA: TGTGCCAGCAGCTTTGGACACAATCAGCCCCAGCATTTT. Amino acids: CASSFGHNQPQHF.

This clonotype has only a few counts. The V gene is TRBV28, the J gene TRBJ2-2; 7 bases are a match to TRBD1. The CDR3 totals 17 residues. Per germline, CDR1 MDHEN and CDR2 SYDVKM. Losses at the gene ends were 0 bases for V and 7 bases for J; bases not matched to a gene: 11. Written as DNA, the CDR3 is TGTGCCAGCAGTTTATGGACCGGGACAGACTCCGGCGGGGAGCTGTTTTTT. Amino acid sequence: CASSLWTGTDSGGELFF.

This clonotype turned up a few times. This chain links TRBV20-1 with TRBJ1-1, with D possibly being TRBD1 (5 bases). Trimming removed 2 bases at V and 5 bases at J, with 9 bases between. The CDR3 sequence is 12 residues long. Germline lookup yields CDR1 DFQATT and CDR2 SNEGSKA (reference sequence). The CDR3 sequence: CSARRGRTEAFF. CDR3 nucleotides: TGCAGTGCTAGAAGGGGTAGAACTGAAGCTTTCTTT.

This clonotype was observed a few times. This chain links TRBV5-5 with TRBJ2-5, with D uncertain. CDR3 length: 13 amino acids. Germline CDR1 is SGHKS and CDR2 is YYEKEE (reference sequence). Trimming removed 2 bases from V and 5 bases from J, with 10 bases in between. CDR3 loop: CASSFSPAETQYF. The CDR3 DNA is TGTGCCAGCAGCTTTTCCCCGGCGGAGACCCAGTACTTC.

This clonotype has just a few counts. This chain joins TRBV11-2 and TRBJ2-3; no firm D call. CDR3 length: 12 amino acids. Trimming cost V 5 bases and J 2 bases, with 5 bases left between them. CDR1 is SGHAT, CDR2 FQNNGV, per germline. CDR3 DNA sequence: TGTGCCAGCAGCCAGTTCACAGATACGCAGTATTTT. Translation gives CASSQFTDTQYF. The full variable domain, with the rest looked up from reference TRBV11-2 and TRBJ2-3, is EAGVAQSPRYKIIEKRQSVAFWCNPISGHATLYWYQQILGQGPKLLIQFQNNGVVDDSQLPKDRFSAERLKGVDSTLKIQPAKLEDSAVYLCASSQFTDTQYFGPGTRLTVL.

A few counts support this clonotype. The V call is TRBV28, the J call TRBJ1-1; 7 bases match TRBD1. Germline trimming cut 5 bases from V and 6 bases from J; bases unmatched to any gene: 9. Germline CDR1 is MDHEN and CDR2 is SYDVKM. The CDR3 has 14 residues. CDR3 DNA: TGTGCCAGCAGTCCAGGGGGGTCAGTCGCTGAAGCTTTCTTT. This encodes CASSPGGSVAEAFF.

The rearrangement uses TRBV5-1 and TRBJ2-2; no clear D. Germline CDR1 reads SGHRS; CDR2 reads YFSETQ. V gave up 0 bases and J gave up 5 bases, with 17 bases separating them. The CDR3 is 17 residues long. The CDR3 spells CASSLAASLVITGELFF. The DNA for the CDR3 is TGCGCCAGCAGCTTGGCGGCTTCACTCGTAATTACCGGGGAGCTGTTTTTT.

This chain links TRBV6-5 with TRBJ2-7, with D perhaps matching TRBD1 (5 bases). This CDR3 has 13 amino acids. The V gene's germline CDR1 is MNHEY and CDR2 SVGAGI. The V gene lost 8 bases and the J gene lost 2 bases, with 13 bases spanning the gap. The CDR3 DNA reads as TGTGCCAGCGCACTGGGGCGGCCCTACGAGCAGTACTTC. The encoded protein is CASALGRPYEQYF.

This clonotype has only a few counts. The chain links TRBV29-1 to TRBJ2-5; the D gene could be TRBD1 or TRBD2 (5 bases each). V was clipped by 7 bases and J by 2 bases, with 11 bases between them. The V gene's germline CDR1 is SQVTM and CDR2 ANQGSEA. The CDR3 has 12 amino acids. The CDR3 region is CSARDLQETQYF. The CDR3 DNA sequence: TGCAGCGCCCGGGACCTTCAAGAGACCCAGTACTTC.

This clonotype was recorded a few times. This chain links TRBV5-1 with TRBJ1-4; 8 nucleotides align to TRBD1. This CDR3 is 14 amino acids long. In germline, CDR1 is SGHRS, CDR2 YFSETQ. V lost 4 bases and J lost 7; bases outside the gene matches: 6. The CDR3 spells CASSLRGLGEKLFF. The CDR3 nucleotides read TGCGCCAGCAGCCTCAGGGGGCTCGGTGAAAAACTGTTTTTT. Supplemented by reference TRBV5-1 and TRBJ1-4, the full variable domain reads KAGVTQTPRYLIKTRGQQVTLSCSPISGHRSVSWYQQTPGQGLQFLFEYFSETQRNKGNFPGRFSGRQFSNSRSEMNVSTLELGDSALYLCASSLRGLGEKLFFGSGTQLSVL.

This clonotype was counted only a few times. The rearrangement uses TRBV4-1 and TRBJ2-1; no reliable D call. This CDR3 is 14 amino acids long. V shed 0 bases and J shed 5 bases, with 8 bases lying between them. Germline loops: CDR1 MGHRA, CDR2 YSYEKL. CDR3: CASSQELSDNEQFF. For the CDR3, the DNA is TGCGCCAGCAGCCAAGAACTGAGTGACAATGAGCAGTTCTTC.

The table lists this clonotype with a few counts. The chain uses TRBV5-6 and TRBJ1-1; D is unclear. Germline CDR1 SGHDT, CDR2 YYEEEE. The CDR3 consists of 13 residues. The germline V and J ends were trimmed by 2 bases and 4 bases, with 9 bases remaining between them. CDR3 in DNA: TGTGCCAGCAGCTTCGAGGCCAGCACTGAAGCTTTCTTT. Residues: CASSFEASTEAFF.

A few counts support this clonotype. This rearrangement joins TRBV6-2 or TRBV6-3 to TRBJ2-7; D ambiguous. Germline loops: CDR1 MNHEY, CDR2 SVGEGT. The CDR3 runs 14 residues. V was cut by 3 bases and J by 7 bases, with 16 bases left in between. CDR3 in amino acids: CASSYGPISGEQYV. The CDR3 nucleotides read TGTGCCAGCAGTTATGGACCGATTTCTGGGGAGCAGTACGTC.

This clonotype was detected only a few times. The CDR3 DNA reads as TGCAGTGCTACCACCCAGCCCGGGGGCGAGCAGTACGTC. Its translation: CSATTQPGGEQYV. The chain has TRBV20-1 and TRBJ2-7; tentatively, D is TRBD2 (6 bases). This CDR3 region has 13 residues. From germline, CDR1 is DFQATT and CDR2 SNEGSKA (reference sequence). Trimming left V 4 bases short and J 6 bases short, with 16 bases between.

The chain combines TRBV5-4 with TRBJ2-4, with D perhaps TRBD2 (6 bases). The germline V and J ends were trimmed by 0 bases and 6 bases, with 10 bases remaining between them. Germline CDR1 SGHNT, CDR2 YYREEE (reference sequence). This CDR3 comprises 14 residues. The CDR3 coding sequence is TGTGCCAGCAGCTTGGGCGGGGTGGGAAACATTCAGTACTTC. It yields the protein CASSLGGVGNIQYF.

The V call is TRBV20-1, the J call TRBJ1-5, with D possibly matching TRBD1 (5 bases). Trimming took off 2 bases at V and 3 bases at J, with 11 bases between the two ends. The CDR3 is 14 amino acids. Germline assignment: CDR1 DFQATT and CDR2 SNEGSKA (reference sequence). CDR3 DNA sequence: TGCAGTGCTAGACCGGGACCCTTCAATCAGCCCCAGCATTTT. As protein: CSARPGPFNQPQHF.

In its sample, this clonotype was seen a few times. The rearrangement links TRBV2 to TRBJ2-7; D is unresolved. Germline V gene data show CDR1 as SNHLY and CDR2 as FYNNEI. The V gene lost 4 bases and the J gene lost 0 bases, with 7 bases spanning the gap. The CDR3 totals 13 residues. The CDR3 DNA is TGTGCCAGCAGTGGGCCAACCTCCTACGAGCAGTACTTC. Protein product: CASSGPTSYEQYF.

The V call is TRBV6-1, the J call TRBJ2-7, with 11 bases fitting TRBD1. J was trimmed by 6 bases and V by 5 bases; bases with no gene match: 12. The CDR3 totals 16 residues. Looked up from germline, CDR1 is MNHNS and CDR2 is SASEGT. This chain's CDR3 is CASSRTGGNPVPEQYV. As DNA, the CDR3 is TGTGCCAGCAGTAGGACAGGGGGCAATCCGGTTCCCGAGCAGTACGTC.

The rearrangement uses TRBV7-3 and TRBJ2-2; no reliable D call. Trimming removed 6 bases at V and 6 bases at J, with 20 bases between. The CDR3 is made up of 16 amino acids. Looked up from germline, CDR1 is SGHTA and CDR2 is FQGTGA. The CDR3 coding sequence is TGTGCCAGCAGTCAAGGGTCCGGGTTTTATGCCGGGGAGCTGTTTTTT. This sequence encodes CASSQGSGFYAGELFF. The entire variable domain, with the rest obtained from reference TRBV7-3 and TRBJ2-2, is as follows: GAGVSQTPSNKVTEKGKYVELRCDPISGHTALYWYRQSLGQGPEFLIYFQGTGAADDSGLPNDRFFAVRPEGSVSTLKIQRTERGDSAVYLCASSQGSGFYAGELFFGEGSRLTVL.